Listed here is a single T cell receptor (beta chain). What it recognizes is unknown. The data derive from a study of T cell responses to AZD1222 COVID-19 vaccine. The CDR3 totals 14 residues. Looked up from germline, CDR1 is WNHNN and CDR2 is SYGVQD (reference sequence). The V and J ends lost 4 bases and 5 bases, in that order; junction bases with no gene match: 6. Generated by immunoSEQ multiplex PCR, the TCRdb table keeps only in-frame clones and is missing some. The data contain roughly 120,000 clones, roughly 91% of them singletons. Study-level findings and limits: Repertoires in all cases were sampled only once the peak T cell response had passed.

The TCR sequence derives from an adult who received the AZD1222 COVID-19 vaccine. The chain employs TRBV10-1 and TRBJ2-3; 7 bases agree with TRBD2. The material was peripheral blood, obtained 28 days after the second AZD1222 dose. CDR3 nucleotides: TGCGCCAGCAGTGTGGCGGGGGTATTAGATACGCAGTATTTT. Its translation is CASSVAGVLDTQYF.